The rows below give T cell receptor beta chains drawn from one sample of a study of regulatory T cells in long-lasting Graves disease. TCRdb used MiXCR to reprocess the multiplex PCR reads, holding one entry per CDR3 protein. The sample includes 200,000 to 250,000 distinct CDR3 sequences, roughly 21% of them seen just once. This material consisted of peripheral blood mononuclear cells (PBMCs), taken at new diagnosis, from a patient treated with antithyroid drugs. These receptors were collected from a female donor with Graves disease. Each CDR3 is given with its conserved first and last residue. Fields, in order: V gene, J gene, D gene, clone size, CDR3 protein, CDR3 DNA. D genes are given only for firm matches. The listing skips clone size in some rows; elsewhere it reads once, few, many or a size class.

v_gene: TRBV7-3
j_gene: TRBJ1-2
d_gene: NA
abundance: NA
CDR3aa: CASSPQGESSYGYTF
CDR3nt: TGTGCCAGCAGCCCCCAAGGGGAAAGTTCCTATGGCTACACCTTC

v_gene: TRBV12-3/TRBV12-4
j_gene: TRBJ2-2
d_gene: TRBD2
abundance: many
CDR3aa: CASSPTSGVTGELFF
CDR3nt: TGTGCCAGCAGTCCAACTAGCGGCGTAACCGGGGAGCTGTTTTTT

v_gene: TRBV2
j_gene: TRBJ2-7
d_gene: TRBD2
abundance: many
CDR3aa: CASSVASGVVYEQYF
CDR3nt: TGTGCCAGCAGTGTGGCTAGCGGGGTTGTCTACGAGCAGTACTTC

v_gene: TRBV7-9
j_gene: TRBJ2-7
d_gene: NA
abundance: few
CDR3aa: CASSLGGGGQYF
CDR3nt: TGTGCCAGCAGCTTGGGAGGGGGCGGGCAGTACTTC

v_gene: TRBV4-1
j_gene: TRBJ2-7
d_gene: TRBD2
abundance: NA
CDR3aa: CASSRGGVYEQYF
CDR3nt: TGCGCCAGCAGCCGGGGGGGGGTTTACGAGCAGTACTTC

v_gene: TRBV7-2
j_gene: TRBJ1-4
d_gene: NA
abundance: many
CDR3aa: CASSLASAGTFQGKLFF
CDR3nt: TGTGCCAGCAGCTTAGCTTCGGCCGGCACCTTCCAGGGAAAACTGTTTTTT

v_gene: TRBV28
j_gene: TRBJ2-1
d_gene: NA
abundance: NA
CDR3aa: CASIGSILVKNEQFF
CDR3nt: TGTGCCAGCATAGGTTCTATACTAGTCAAAAATGAGCAGTTCTTC

v_gene: TRBV20-1
j_gene: TRBJ2-4
d_gene: NA
abundance: many
CDR3aa: CSARDSSHAKNIQYF
CDR3nt: TGCAGTGCTAGAGACTCCTCCCATGCCAAAAACATTCAGTACTTC

v_gene: TRBV19
j_gene: TRBJ2-5
d_gene: TRBD2
abundance: few
CDR3aa: CASSTLVAGGRETQYF
CDR3nt: TGTGCCAGTAGTACGTTGGTAGCGGGAGGAAGGGAGACCCAGTACTTC

v_gene: TRBV18
j_gene: TRBJ2-2
d_gene: NA
abundance: NA
CDR3aa: CASSPPETGELFF
CDR3nt: TGTGCCAGCTCACCACCGGAAACCGGGGAGCTGTTTTTT

v_gene: TRBV5-1
j_gene: TRBJ1-2
d_gene: TRBD1
abundance: many
CDR3aa: CASSSVPGQMGYTF
CDR3nt: TGCGCCAGCAGCTCCGTCCCGGGACAGATGGGCTACACCTTC

v_gene: TRBV7-2
j_gene: TRBJ1-1
d_gene: NA
abundance: many
CDR3aa: CASSLQMNTEAFF
CDR3nt: TGTGCCAGCAGCCTTCAGATGAACACTGAAGCTTTCTTT

v_gene: TRBV6-2/TRBV6-3
j_gene: TRBJ2-7
d_gene: TRBD2
abundance: NA
CDR3aa: CASSRTSGRAAAEEQYF
CDR3nt: TGTGCCAGCAGCAGGACTAGCGGGAGGGCCGCCGCAGAGGAGCAGTACTTC

v_gene: TRBV11-3
j_gene: TRBJ2-1
d_gene: NA
abundance: many
CDR3aa: CASSLGGRGNEQFF
CDR3nt: TGTGCCAGCAGCTTAGGTGGTAGGGGGAATGAGCAGTTCTTC

v_gene: TRBV6-5
j_gene: TRBJ2-5
d_gene: NA
abundance: many
CDR3aa: CASSYGGTPQETQYF
CDR3nt: TGTGCCAGCAGTTACGGGGGGACCCCACAAGAGACCCAGTACTTC

v_gene: TRBV7-2
j_gene: TRBJ2-3
d_gene: NA
abundance: NA
CDR3aa: CASSYTYTDTQYF
CDR3nt: TGTGCCAGCAGCTACACATATACGGATACGCAGTATTTT

v_gene: TRBV7-8
j_gene: TRBJ1-1
d_gene: NA
abundance: NA
CDR3aa: CVSSLAWYRENTEAFF
CDR3nt: TGTGTCAGCAGCTTAGCTTGGTACAGGGAGAATACTGAAGCTTTCTTT

v_gene: TRBV19
j_gene: TRBJ1-1
d_gene: NA
abundance: many
CDR3aa: CASSITPTEAFF
CDR3nt: TGTGCCAGTAGTATCACTCCGACTGAAGCTTTCTTT

v_gene: TRBV19
j_gene: TRBJ1-2
d_gene: NA
abundance: few
CDR3aa: CASSNDYYGYTF
CDR3nt: TGTGCCAGTAGTAATGATTACTATGGCTACACCTTC

v_gene: TRBV5-1
j_gene: TRBJ1-3
d_gene: NA
abundance: many
CDR3aa: CASSPGTDAIYF
CDR3nt: TGCGCCAGCAGCCCCGGGACCGACGCCATATATTTT

v_gene: TRBV12-3/TRBV12-4
j_gene: TRBJ1-3
d_gene: NA
abundance: many
CDR3aa: CASSLGPGNSGNTIYF
CDR3nt: TGTGCCAGCAGTTTGGGCCCGGGGAACTCTGGAAACACCATATATTTT

v_gene: TRBV3-1
j_gene: TRBJ2-1
d_gene: TRBD2
abundance: many
CDR3aa: CASSRYGTSGQYNEQFF
CDR3nt: TGTGCCAGCAGCCGATACGGGACTAGCGGGCAATACAATGAGCAGTTCTTC